This record concerns one T cell receptor beta chain sequence. Antigen unknown. This sample was included in a study of CD8+ T cells in alopecia areata. As the sequencing template, cDNA was produced by extracting RNA and reverse transcribing it. Measured with immunoSEQ multiplex PCR; TCRdb has only the in-frame clones, and not every one. The sample lists about 140,000 clones, around 55% occurring once. Germline values: CDR1 SEHNR, CDR2 FQNEAQ (reference sequence). The CDR3 is 11 amino acids. V lost 7 bases and J 2 bases, leaving 5 bases between the germline ends. General study points: Patients displayed less clarity in TCR sharing than mice, a finding possibly related to HLA. Higher clonality and more expanded CD8+ clones appeared in lesional than normal scalp. There were also resident alphabeta T cells of normal skin sequenced in scalp samples.

A FACSAria was used to sort CD4+ and CD8+ T cells. These cells came from PBMCs. This chain joins TRBV7-9 and TRBJ1-1; no definite D call. This receptor was taken from a human donor in good health. Sequenced sample: CD4+ T cells sorted from blood. This CDR3 is CASMGNTEAFF. The CDR3 DNA reads as TGTGCCAGCATGGGCAACACTGAAGCTTTCTTT.